This entry features one TCR beta chain sequence. After extraction with the RNeasy kit, about 0.5 to 1 ug of the RNA was reverse transcribed using random hexamers. Using its own MiXCR run on the immunoSEQ multiplex PCR reads, TCRdb lists one record per CDR3 protein. This table has some 99,000 distinct CDR3 sequences, 85% to 95% appearing once. High-throughput TCR beta sequencing covered peripheral CD8+ and CD4+ T cells. Fulfillment of recently defined diagnostic criteria for definite or probable disease was shown by the patients with Susac syndrome. This specimen comes from a study of CD8 T cells in Susac syndrome. Study overall: Patients with Susac syndrome were therapy-naive, on corticosteroids, or on intravenous immunoglobulin alone at blood draw.

This CDR3 has 16 amino acids. V dropped 4 bases and J dropped 7; count of bases not matched to a gene: 9. Germline V gene lookup returns CDR1 KGHDR and CDR2 SFDVKD. The rearrangement joins TRBV24-1 to TRBJ2-1, with 10 bases identical to TRBD2. The sequencing input was CD4+ T cells from PBMCs. This clonotype was obtained from a human donor with Susac syndrome. The DNA for the CDR3 is TGTGCCACCAGTGACCGTAGCGGGGGGACTATTAATGAGCAGTTCTTC. Translating gives CATSDRSGGTINEQFF.